This T cell receptor beta chain was identified in a study of shared clonotypes between healthy human individuals. Assay: immunoSEQ multiplex PCR; the TCRdb copy retains only in-frame clones and omits some. This sample has 400,000 to 550,000 clones, with approximately 79% found just once. This TCR was sampled from a woman aged 40 to 50 in good health. Some clones in this sample may be carry-over from other donors' samples. The specimen was PBMCs.

In nucleotides, the CDR3 is TGTGCCAGCAGCAAAAATAGCGGGAGAGGCGGCAATGAGCAGTTCTTC. Residues: CASSKNSGRGGNEQFF. V gene TRBV7-3 combines with J gene TRBJ2-1, with 9 positions matching TRBD2. The J segment lost 6 bases and the V segment lost 5 bases, leaving 11 bases of the junction unmatched. Per germline, CDR1 SGHTA and CDR2 FQGTGA. This CDR3 has 16 residues. Together with reference TRBV7-3 and TRBJ2-1, the CDR3 gives the full variable domain: GAGVSQTPSNKVTEKGKYVELRCDPISGHTALYWYRQSLGQGPEFLIYFQGTGAADDSGLPNDRFFAVRPEGSVSTLKIQRTERGDSAVYLCASSKNSGRGGNEQFFGPGTRLTVL.